These 5 T cell receptor beta chains were sequenced from one sample in a study of blood T cells in healthy people across ages. Next came a second PCR, run for about 7 to 12 cycles, which used a sample-barcoded 5' primer along with a J-beta primer mix. MiXCR, run by TCRdb on the 5' RACE reads, gives a single entry per CDR3 protein. The table has 600,000 to 800,000 distinct CDR3 sequences, roughly 20% seen once. Sample: blood. The source is an older man in good health.

This sequence joins TRBV15 and TRBJ1-5; D remains ambiguous. The CDR3 has 16 amino acids. Trimming left V 0 bases short and J 6 bases short, with 15 bases between. Germline CDR1 is LNHNV and CDR2 is YYDKDF (reference sequence). DNA for the CDR3: TGTGCCACCAGCAGAGAATTTTCGGGATCGGGTCAGCCCCAGCATTTT. It yields the protein CATSREFSGSGQPQHF.

On this clonotype: At one end, the junction sequence differs from germline, possibly due to a read error. In nucleotides, the CDR3 is TGTGCCAACAGCTTAGTTTTAGGACAGGGAGGTGAGCAGTTCTTC. As protein: CANSLVLGQGGEQFF. J is TRBJ2-5 and V is TRBV7-6; 8 bases are a match to TRBD1. Matching the DNA end better, TRBJ2-1 makes the J call doubtful. The CDR3 totals 15 residues. Germline V gene lookup returns CDR1 SGHVS and CDR2 FNYEAQ.

The chain recombines TRBV7-2 with TRBJ2-5, with 8 bases lining up with TRBD1. The J call is doubtful: the DNA matches TRBJ2-7 better. This CDR3 region has 15 residues. Germline V lookup: CDR1 SGHTA, CDR2 FQGNSA. CDR3 amino acids: CASSQRQGNSYEQYF. The CDR3 DNA reads as TGTGCCAGCAGCCAACGACAGGGGAACTCCTACGAGCAGTACTTC.

The table lists this clonotype with many counts. The rearrangement joins TRBV4-2 to TRBJ2-3, with TRBD2 matching 10 bases. The germline CDR1 and CDR2 sequences are LGHNA and YNFKEQ. This CDR3 spans 19 amino acids. V lost 1 base, J lost 2 bases, and 12 bases stayed unmatched. The CDR3 bases are TGTGCCAGCAGCCAAGGCCTCACTAGCGGGGTCTCCCACACAGATACGCAGTATTTT. Amino acids: CASSQGLTSGVSHTDTQYF.

This clonotype appeared a single time. The rearrangement uses TRBV20-1 and TRBJ2-1, with 14 bases matching TRBD2. Trimming took 5 bases from V and 7 from J; bases not matched to a gene: 7. This CDR3 is built from 15 residues. Per germline, CDR1 DFQATT and CDR2 SNEGSKA (reference sequence). For the CDR3, the DNA is TGCAGTGCTCGAGTCGGGACTAGCGGGAGAAATGAGCAGTTCTTC. As protein: CSARVGTSGRNEQFF.